A selection of T cell receptor beta chains follows, all from one sample in a study of T cells in Graves' hyperthyroidism and ophthalmopathy. MiXCR was run by TCRdb on the multiplex PCR reads, yielding one entry per CDR3 protein. This table has about 840,000 distinct CDR3 sequences, 38% appearing once. The source material was blood. The receptors derive from a man aged 18 to 29 with Graves' hyperthyroidism. Both conserved end residues are trimmed from each CDR3. Each record gives: J gene, CDR3 length, V gene, CDR3 protein.

J: TRBJ1-5; length: 14; V: TRBV5-1; CDR3: ASSPTGGGGHQPQH
J: TRBJ1-6; length: 12; V: TRBV29-1; CDR3: SLSGQPYNSPLH
J: TRBJ1-5; length: 13; V: TRBV4-1; CDR3: ASSQVLTGTEPQH
J: TRBJ1-2; length: 10; V: TRBV20-1; CDR3: SARVDGYGYT
J: TRBJ1-5; length: 10; V: TRBV10-2; CDR3: ASGGFDQPQH
J: TRBJ1-6; length: 12; V: TRBV25-1; CDR3: ASPDRGVNSPLH
J: TRBJ1-2; length: 11; V: TRBV25-1; CDR3: ASLPGTTYGYT
J: TRBJ1-4; length: 11; V: TRBV14; CDR3: ASSRATNEKLF
J: TRBJ2-5; length: 11; V: TRBV29-1; CDR3: SAPVEGGETQY
J: TRBJ2-7; length: 12; V: TRBV4-2; CDR3: ASSRDGASYEQY
J: TRBJ1-2; length: 9; V: TRBV19; CDR3: ATRDNYGYT
J: TRBJ2-7; length: 12; V: TRBV7-8; CDR3: ASSHRRYDREQY
J: TRBJ1-1; length: 11; V: TRBV7-3; CDR3: ASSLFAGAEAF
J: TRBJ1-3; length: 11; V: TRBV20-1; CDR3: SADSGSSNTIY
J: TRBJ2-1; length: 11; V: TRBV24-1; CDR3: ATSDFDRGEQF
J: TRBJ1-1; length: 10; V: TRBV7-9; CDR3: ASSSNRGEAF
J: TRBJ2-7; length: 10; V: TRBV20-1; CDR3: SAREVEYEQY
J: TRBJ2-7; length: 12; V: TRBV6-1; CDR3: ASRRTGGYYEQY
J: TRBJ2-2; length: 13; V: TRBV19; CDR3: ASSPGTGGAGELF
J: TRBJ1-2; length: 13; V: TRBV9; CDR3: ASSDRTSRVGGYT
J: TRBJ1-6; length: 11; V: TRBV2; CDR3: ASSPQGQSPPH
J: TRBJ1-1; length: 11; V: TRBV11-2; CDR3: ASSPRTATEAF
J: TRBJ2-7; length: 13; V: TRBV4-1; CDR3: ASSQDRGGPYEQY